These 24 T cell receptor beta chains share one sample of origin, sequenced in a study of T cell responses to AZD1222 COVID-19 vaccine. Measured with immunoSEQ multiplex PCR; TCRdb has only the in-frame clones, and not every one. This sample has some 110,000 clones, with about 88% found just once. This material consisted of peripheral blood, taken on day 0 of AZD1222 vaccination. The source of these receptors is an adult in good health.

Only a few counts were recorded for this clone. V usage is TRBV19 and J usage is TRBJ2-7; no firm D call. The CDR3 loop spans 15 amino acids. Germline V CDR1 and CDR2: LNHDA, SQIVND (reference sequence). V was shortened by 1 base and J by 0 bases, with 10 bases between the two germline ends. This CDR3 reads CASSIGSAPSYEQYF. For the CDR3, the DNA is TGTGCCAGTAGTATAGGCTCGGCCCCCTCCTACGAGCAGTACTTC.

The V gene is TRBV7-2, the J gene TRBJ2-1; 9 nucleotides align to TRBD2. This CDR3 contains 15 residues. Germline V CDR1 and CDR2: SGHTA, FQGNSA. Unmatched junction bases numbered 7, after V lost 4 bases and J lost 6 bases. The CDR3 DNA is TGTGCCAGCAGCTGGAAGCGGGGGGAAGCCAATGAGCAGTTCTTC. Translation: CASSWKRGEANEQFF. Full variable domain (missing parts from reference TRBV7-2 and TRBJ2-1): GAGVSQSPSNKVTEKGKDVELRCDPISGHTALYWYRQSLGQGLEFLIYFQGNSAPDKSGLPSDRFSAERTGGSVSTLTIQRTQQEDSAVYLCASSWKRGEANEQFFGPGTRLTVL.

This chain connects TRBV11-1 to TRBJ2-7, with D unclear. V was cut by 0 bases and J by 2 bases, with 14 bases left in between. Germline-derived CDR1 and CDR2 are SGHAT and FQDESV (reference sequence). This CDR3 has 16 amino acids. CDR3 loop: CASSLARSPGPYEQYF. DNA for the CDR3: TGTGCCAGCAGCTTAGCGCGAAGCCCCGGCCCCTACGAGCAGTACTTC. Drawing the rest from reference TRBV11-1 and TRBJ2-7, the complete variable domain is EAEVAQSPRYKITEKSQAVAFWCDPISGHATLYWYRQILGQGPELLVQFQDESVVDDSQLPKDRFSAERLKGVDSTLKIQPAELGDSAMYLCASSLARSPGPYEQYFGPGTRLTVT.

The chain joins TRBV2 to TRBJ2-3, with D unresolved. CDR3 size: 17 residues. Germline V gene data show CDR1 as SNHLY and CDR2 as FYNNEI. Trimming pared 1 base from V and 3 bases from J, leaving 17 bases between. The CDR3 reads CASSEEAILQSTDTQYF. CDR3 nucleotide sequence: TGTGCCAGCAGTGAAGAGGCCATTCTACAGAGTACAGATACGCAGTATTTT.

This clone was picked up a small number of times. The gene calls are TRBV5-1 and TRBJ2-1, with 7 bases lining up with TRBD1. Unmatched junction bases numbered 7, after V lost 4 bases and J lost 0 bases. Per the germline V gene, CDR1 is SGHRS and CDR2 is YFSETQ. The CDR3 is 16 amino acids. CDR3 nucleotides: TGCGCCAGCAGCATTGATAGACAGGGCTCCTACAATGAGCAGTTCTTC. Residues: CASSIDRQGSYNEQFF.

In the case of this clone: Other DNA sequences in this specimen translate into the identical CDR3. The chain joins TRBV13 to TRBJ1-1, with unresolved D. V gave up 4 bases and J gave up 1 base, with 10 bases separating them. The length of the CDR3 is 14 residues. The germline V gene encodes CDR1 PRHDT and CDR2 FYEKMQ (reference sequence). DNA for the CDR3: TGTGCCAGCAGCTCCGGGCACCCGAACACTGAAGCTTTCTTT. This gives the protein CASSSGHPNTEAFF.

This chain connects TRBV7-2 to TRBJ2-7; a possible D gene is TRBD2 (5 bases). Germline values: CDR1 SGHTA, CDR2 FQGNSA. This CDR3 region has 14 residues. Between the trimmed V and J ends, which lost 1 base and 4 bases, there was a span of 11 bases. In DNA, the CDR3 is TGTGCCAGCAGCTTAGTAGGGCGGGTGTACGAGCAGTACTTC. Translation: CASSLVGRVYEQYF.

The CDR3, as DNA: TGTGCCAGCAGCTTATCGGGGGACCCTCCTGGAGTAGTGGGCAATGAGCAGTTCTTC. This encodes CASSLSGDPPGVVGNEQFF. This chain joins TRBV11-2 and TRBJ2-1; possible D gene TRBD2, 6 bases. V lost 2 bases to trimming and J lost 6 bases, with 26 bases between them. CDR1 SGHAT and CDR2 FQNNGV come from the germline V gene. This CDR3 contains 19 residues.

About this clone: Other DNA sequences in this sample translate to the same CDR3. J is TRBJ2-1 and V is TRBV7-9; weak D call: TRBD2 (5 bases). Germline V gives CDR1 SEHNR, CDR2 FQNEAQ (reference sequence). This CDR3 comprises 12 residues. Trimming took off 1 base at V and 10 bases at J, with 8 bases between the two ends. Written as DNA, the CDR3 is TGTGCCAGCAGCTTAGTGCGCGGGGAGCAGTTCTTC. Translating it yields CASSLVRGEQFF.

The rearrangement links TRBV27 to TRBJ1-1, with 7 bases identical to TRBD1. Germline trimming cut 9 bases from V and 1 base from J; bases unmatched to any gene: 5. This CDR3 is built from 13 residues. Germline values: CDR1 MNHEY, CDR2 SMNVEV (reference sequence). The CDR3 nucleotides are TGTGCCAGTTCGGGACAGAAGAACACTGAAGCTTTCTTT. Residues: CASSGQKNTEAFF.

As concerns this clone: A read error is likely, as this CDR3 ends without the conserved phenylalanine or tryptophan. The CDR3 sequence is CASSQGVSNFSPLHL. The CDR3 nucleotides are TGTGCCAGCAGCCAAGGGGTCAGCAACTTTTCACCCCTCCACCTT. This rearrangement joins TRBV3-1 (or the pseudogene TRBV3-2) to TRBJ1-6; D unclear. The V end lost 1 base, the J end lost 9 bases, and 13 bases lay between the germline ends. The CDR3 is 15 residues long. Germline V gene lookup returns CDR1 LGHDT and CDR2 YNNKEL (reference sequence).

The J gene is TRBJ2-7, the V gene TRBV5-6, with 8 bases matching TRBD1. Germline V gene sequence: CDR1 SGHDT, CDR2 YYEEEE. Trimming took 4 bases from V and 5 from J; bases not matched to a gene: 11. This CDR3 region has 15 residues. DNA for the CDR3: TGTGCCAGCAGCCTCCGGGGGACAGGAGGGGACGAGCAGTACTTC. It is translated as CASSLRGTGGDEQYF.

The chain has TRBV6-1 and TRBJ1-2, with TRBD1 matching 8 bases. Germline values: CDR1 MNHNS, CDR2 SASEGT. The CDR3 has 20 residues. The V and J ends lost 4 bases and 0 bases, in that order; junction bases with no gene match: 19. Written as DNA, the CDR3 is TGTGCCAGCAGTGCCAAAGGCGGACAGGGCCGCCTATTAGCTAACTATGGCTACACCTTC. This codes for CASSAKGGQGRLLANYGYTF.

V gene TRBV10-3 combines with J gene TRBJ1-2, with D unresolved. Germline V gene lookup returns CDR1 ENHRY and CDR2 SYGVKD. This CDR3 comprises 13 residues. Trimming pared 5 bases from V and 7 bases from J, leaving 14 bases between. The CDR3 coding sequence is TGTGCCATCAGTCCGGGAGAGGAGCCTGGCTACACCTTC. Translated: CAISPGEEPGYTF.

This CDR3 reads CATSGPGPGDTGELFF. CDR3 in DNA: TGTGCCACCAGTGGACCGGGACCGGGGGACACCGGGGAGCTGTTTTTT. V and J are TRBV24-1 and TRBJ2-2; a weak D match, TRBD2 (6 bases). The CDR3 has 16 residues. V lost 5 bases, J lost 3 bases, and 15 bases lay in between. Per germline, CDR1 KGHDR and CDR2 SFDVKD.

The rearrangement links TRBV11-1 to TRBJ1-5, with 9 bases matching TRBD1. Germline V gene lookup returns CDR1 SGHAT and CDR2 FQDESV (reference sequence). V shed 6 bases, J shed 7 bases, and the junction held 4 bases outside the gene matches. This CDR3 contains 13 residues. The CDR3 region is CASSYRGQQPQHF. For the CDR3, the DNA is TGTGCCAGCAGTTACAGGGGGCAACAGCCCCAGCATTTT.

V gene TRBV7-9 combines with J gene TRBJ2-7; D possibly uses TRBD1 or TRBD2 (5 bases each). The CDR3 runs to 14 residues. Germline CDR1 and CDR2: SEHNR and FQNEAQ (reference sequence). Trimming took off 1 base at V and 5 bases at J, with 12 bases between the two ends. CDR3 coding DNA: TGTGCCAGCAGCTTAGTCGGGGCGGCCGACGAGCAGTACTTC. Residues: CASSLVGAADEQYF.

The chain recombines TRBV4-1 with TRBJ2-2, with D unclear. V lost 0 bases to trimming and J lost 4 bases, with 15 bases between them. Germline CDR1 and CDR2: MGHRA and YSYEKL. There are 17 residues in the CDR3. The CDR3 bases are TGCGCCAGCAGCCAAGATCCCCCTCCCCACGGCACCGGGGAGCTGTTTTTT. Its translation: CASSQDPPPHGTGELFF.

In DNA form, the CDR3 reads TGTGCCAGCAGCGAGAACACCGGGGAGCTGTTTTTT. It encodes CASSENTGELFF. The chain joins TRBV6-5 to TRBJ2-2; no definite D call. The germline V gene encodes CDR1 MNHEY and CDR2 SVGAGI. V shed 6 bases and J shed 1 base, with 3 bases lying between them. The CDR3 extends over 12 amino acids.

As for this clone: The conserved final phenylalanine or tryptophan is absent from the CDR3, which likely points to a read error. The V call is TRBV5-5, the J call TRBJ1-6; D perhaps matches TRBD1 (5 bases). The CDR3 extends over 16 amino acids. Germline-derived CDR1 and CDR2 are SGHKS and YYEKEE (reference sequence). V was clipped by 6 bases and J by 7 bases, with 20 bases between them. This chain's CDR3 is CASTSDGVGANSPLHL. The CDR3 DNA reads TGTGCCAGCACCTCTGATGGCGTTGGGGCCAATTCACCCCTCCACCTT.

The chain uses TRBV7-3 and TRBJ1-1; 9 bases are a match to TRBD1. CDR3 size: 15 residues. J was trimmed by 2 bases and V by 2 bases; bases with no gene match: 3. CDR1 and CDR2 (germline): SGHTA, FQGTGA. CDR3 residues: CASSLEGQGNTEAFF. In DNA, the CDR3 is TGTGCCAGCAGCTTAGAGGGACAGGGTAACACTGAAGCTTTCTTT.

The chain links TRBV10-3 to TRBJ1-2; 7 nucleotides line up with TRBD1. In germline, CDR1 is ENHRY, CDR2 SYGVKD. The CDR3 has 13 residues. The junction had 11 bases not matched to a gene; V was cut back by 10 bases and J by 6 bases. The DNA of the CDR3 is TGTGCCACGTTTAACAGGGGTGGAAATGGCTACACCTTC. It codes for CATFNRGGNGYTF.

This clone was seen just once. The chain carries TRBV10-3 and TRBJ2-3; D not resolved. The CDR3 has 12 residues. The V and J ends lost 5 bases and 4 bases respectively, with 7 bases between them. The V gene's germline CDR1 is ENHRY and CDR2 SYGVKD. Here the CDR3 reads CAISPPSDTQYF. The CDR3 coding sequence is TGTGCCATCAGTCCCCCTTCAGATACGCAGTATTTT.

The J gene is TRBJ1-4, the V gene TRBV3-1 (or the pseudogene TRBV3-2), with D possibly matching TRBD1 (6 bases). The CDR3 is made up of 14 amino acids. The V end was cut by 5 bases, the J end by 7 bases, with 14 bases between. CDR1 and CDR2 from the germline V gene are LGHDT and YNNKEL (reference sequence). The CDR3 sequence: CASSTGLVGEKLFF. The CDR3 DNA is TGTGCCAGCAGCACAGGGTTAGTGGGTGAAAAACTGTTTTTT.